This T cell receptor beta chain was captured in a study of regulatory dendritic cells for organ transplantation. The CDR3 spans 15 residues. Losses at the gene ends were 3 bases for V and 3 bases for J; bases not matched to a gene: 9. Per germline, CDR1 SGDLS and CDR2 YYNGEE. Points on this clone: Its target is unknown.

Produced via immunoSEQ multiplex PCR; TCRdb's table is partial and in-frame only. The table has fewer than 40,000 clones, around nine tenths seen once. General study findings and limits: Alloreactive memory CD8+ T cell pools varied considerably between individuals. Among resting subsets, memory CD8+ cells contained the most alloreactive clonotypes. Regulatory dendritic cells appeared to expand memory CD8+ clones less than mature ones.

The rearrangement joins TRBV9 to TRBJ2-7; TRBD1 agrees at 7 bases. The sequenced material came from naive CD8+ T cells from blood. Subset described: CD45RA+ naive T cells. The TCR was taken from a human donor in good health. For the CDR3, the DNA is TGTGCCAGCAGCGCTGAAGCGACAGGGAACTACGAGCAGTACTTC. This gives the protein CASSAEATGNYEQYF.